These T cell receptor beta chains were read from a single sample in a study of shared clonotypes between healthy human individuals. The protocol was immunoSEQ multiplex PCR, while the TCRdb copy is restricted to in-frame clones and leaves out a portion. The profile covers 2.3 million or so clones, with over 85% appearing a single time and around 0.4% taken by the ten largest. Sequencing was carried out using naive CD4+ T cells from PBMCs. Receptor source: a man aged 18 to 29 in good health. Some clones in this sample may be carry-over from other donors' samples. CDR3s include the opening cysteine and the closing phenylalanine or tryptophan. Each record gives: J gene, D gene, clone size, V gene, CDR3 DNA, CDR3 protein. D genes are given only for firm matches. Part of the rows lack a size; the others show once, few, many or a class for expanded clones.

TRBJ1-1	.	.	TRBV28	TGTGCCAGCAACCGTATTGAGGGAAACACTGAAGCTTTCTTT	CASNRIEGNTEAFF
TRBJ2-2	.	.	TRBV5-1	TGCGCCAGCAGCTTCGCAGGGCCCACCGGGGAGCTGTTTTTT	CASSFAGPTGELFF
TRBJ1-1	.	.	TRBV7-9	TGTGCCAGCAGTAAAACAGGGATGAACACTGAAGCTTTCTTT	CASSKTGMNTEAFF
TRBJ1-2	TRBD1	.	TRBV15	TGTGCCATCACTCTTACGACAGGGCCTTATGGCTACACCTTC	CAITLTTGPYGYTF
TRBJ1-4	.	.	TRBV4-2	TGTGCCAGCAGCCCTTCCGGAGGTGTAACTAATGAAAAACTGTTTTTT	CASSPSGGVTNEKLFF
TRBJ2-2	.	.	TRBV4-3	TGCGCCAGCAGCCAAGGATCTGTAGGGGGTTTGGGCACCGGGGAGCTGTTTTTT	CASSQGSVGGLGTGELFF
TRBJ1-1	TRBD1	.	TRBV11-1	TGTGCCAGCAGCCTGCCGGGACAGGGGGGCTCTGAAGCTTTCTTT	CASSLPGQGGSEAFF
TRBJ1-1	.	.	TRBV28	TGTGCCAGCAAGTTCTCCCTCGAGAACACTGAAGCTTTCTTT	CASKFSLENTEAFF
TRBJ1-2	.	.	TRBV5-8	TGTGCCAGCAGCTTGGGGGACTTTGGCGGCTACACCTTC	CASSLGDFGGYTF
TRBJ2-7	.	.	TRBV15	TGTGCCACCAGCAGAGATGTAGGGAGTCGGAACGAGCAGTACTTC	CATSRDVGSRNEQYF
TRBJ2-7	TRBD1	.	TRBV29-1	TGCAGCGTGGACAGGGGGGGCGAGCAGTACTTC	CSVDRGGEQYF
TRBJ2-1	TRBD2	.	TRBV19	TGTGCCAGTAGCCAGCGGGAGTTATATGAGCAGTTCTTC	CASSQRELYEQFF
TRBJ1-5	TRBD1	.	TRBV7-9	TGTGCCAGCAGCTTAGGTGGACAGGGGGTCGGCAATCAGCCCCAGCATTTT	CASSLGGQGVGNQPQHF
TRBJ2-1	TRBD1	.	TRBV18	TGTGCCAGCTCACCTGGACAGGGTGGTACGAATGAGCAGTTCTTC	CASSPGQGGTNEQFF
TRBJ2-2	.	.	TRBV10-1	TGCGCCAGCAGTAAAGGACCGGACGGGGGGGAGCTGTTTTTT	CASSKGPDGGELFF
TRBJ1-3	TRBD1	.	TRBV9	TGTGCCAGCAGCGTAGTTGGGACAGCCTCTGGAAACACCATATATTTT	CASSVVGTASGNTIYF
TRBJ2-2	TRBD1	.	TRBV5-6	TGTGCCAGCAGCGCGAAACACCGGGACAGGACGAACACCGGGGAGCTGTTTTTT	CASSAKHRDRTNTGELFF
TRBJ2-5	.	once	TRBV5-4	TGTGCCAGCAGCTTGCACCGGCAGATAGGAATGGAGACCCAGTACTTC	CASSLHRQIGMETQYF
TRBJ2-5	TRBD2	.	TRBV2	TGTGCCAGCGAGGGACTAGCGGGACCGCAAGAGACCCAGTACTTC	CASEGLAGPQETQYF
TRBJ2-1	.	.	TRBV5-1	TGCGCCAGCAGCTCTACGGATTACAATGAGCAGTTCTTC	CASSSTDYNEQFF
TRBJ2-7	.	.	TRBV5-1	TGCGCCAGCAGCTCCGGGACCACCACCTCCTACGAGCAGTACTTC	CASSSGTTTSYEQYF
TRBJ2-2	.	.	TRBV27	TGTGCCAGCAGTTTATCGTCGGGGGCTATGAGCATCGGGGAGCTGTTTTTT	CASSLSSGAMSIGELFF
TRBJ1-2	.	.	TRBV2	TGTGCCAGCAGTGAAGGCCGTGGGCCCGGCTATGGCTACACCTTC	CASSEGRGPGYGYTF
TRBJ2-7	.	.	TRBV7-6	TGTGCCAGCAGCCCCATGGTACACGGTCTGGAGCAGTACTTC	CASSPMVHGLEQYF
TRBJ2-2	TRBD2	.	TRBV18	TGTGCCAGCTCACCATGGAGAGGGACTAGCGGGAGTGCCGGGGAGCTGTTTTTT	CASSPWRGTSGSAGELFF
TRBJ2-1	.	once	TRBV6-6	TGTGCCAGCAGTCCCGAATGGGACTACAATGAGCAGTTCTTC	CASSPEWDYNEQFF
TRBJ2-7	.	.	TRBV5-4	TGTGCCAGCAGTAGGGCGGGGTCCGCTTACGAGCAGTACTTC	CASSRAGSAYEQYF
TRBJ2-5	.	.	TRBV5-1	TGCGCCAGCAGCTTGGTTGTTGGGGAGACCCAGTACTTC	CASSLVVGETQYF
TRBJ1-1	.	.	TRBV18	TGTGCCAGCTCACCAGGGAGCCAAGGGGACACTGAAGCTTTCTTT	CASSPGSQGDTEAFF
TRBJ1-3	.	.	TRBV11-2	TGTGCCAGCAGCTTAAAGCTAGGGGAGAATGCTGGAAACACCATATATTTT	CASSLKLGENAGNTIYF
TRBJ2-6	.	.	TRBV7-9	TGTGCCAGCAGCGCCAAGGGAAGGGAGCATCTTGGGGCCAACGTCCTGACTTTC	CASSAKGREHLGANVLTF
TRBJ2-1	TRBD2	.	TRBV5-1	TGCGCCAGCAGCTCTGGGACTAGCGGCTACAATGAGCAGTTCTTC	CASSSGTSGYNEQFF
TRBJ2-7	.	.	TRBV9	TGTGCCAGCAGCGTAGCTCCGGAAAGGGAGCAGTACTTC	CASSVAPEREQYF
TRBJ2-6	.	.	TRBV7-2	TGTGCGTCCGATAACTCTGGGGCCAACGTCCTGACTTTC	CASDNSGANVLTF
TRBJ2-7	.	.	TRBV7-2	TGTGCCAGCAGCTCGAGGGGGACGGCGTCCTACGAGCAGTACTTC	CASSSRGTASYEQYF
TRBJ1-4	.	.	TRBV5-4	TGTGCCAGCAGCCTCAAGGGGACTAATGAAAAACTGTTTTTT	CASSLKGTNEKLFF
TRBJ2-7	TRBD1	once	TRBV28	TGTGCCAGCCTCGGGACAGGGTACTACGAGCAGTACTTC	CASLGTGYYEQYF
TRBJ2-1	TRBD2	few	TRBV10-3	TGTGCCACCGGGACTAACTACAATGAGCAGTTCTTC	CATGTNYNEQFF
TRBJ2-5	.	.	TRBV4-3	TGCGCCAGCAGCCACTTGGGGGGGACCCAGTACTTC	CASSHLGGTQYF
TRBJ2-5	.	.	TRBV7-9	TGTGCCAGCAGCCCGAGGGCGGACCAAGAGACCCAGTACTTC	CASSPRADQETQYF
TRBJ2-7	TRBD1	.	TRBV18	TGTGCCAGCTCACCGCGGACAGGGGAGTACGAGCAGTACTTC	CASSPRTGEYEQYF
TRBJ1-1	.	.	TRBV7-3	TGTGCCAGCAGCTCCGGACGGCGGACGGGAAACACTGAAGCTTTCTTT	CASSSGRRTGNTEAFF
TRBJ1-5	.	.	TRBV12-2	TGTGCAAGTCGCTTAGGTATGGGGCAGGGGAATCAGCCCCAGCATTTT	CASRLGMGQGNQPQHF